This T cell receptor (beta chain) is drawn from a study of shared clonotypes between healthy human individuals. Study findings and constraints: Rarefaction demonstrated incomplete sorted-subset sequencing despite large depth. On the whole, naive subsets had larger estimated richness than memory subsets had.

Profiling relied on immunoSEQ multiplex PCR, and the TCRdb table lists in-frame clones only, not all of them. The sample contains 2,100,000 or so clones, about 94% of which appear only once. Trimming took 1 base from V and 4 from J; bases not matched to a gene: 7. The CDR3 loop spans 15 amino acids. From germline, CDR1 is MGHRA and CDR2 YSYEKL. In regard to this clone: Its antigen remains unknown.

CD4+ cell separation produced CD45RA+ naive and CD45RA-negative memory subsets. The TCR was taken from a man between 18 and 35 years old in good health. The material sequenced was naive CD4+ T cells sorted from blood. Sample subset: CD45RA+ positively selected. The chain combines TRBV4-1 with TRBJ2-7; 7 bases fit TRBD1. The CDR3 is CASSQATGPPYEQYF. The CDR3 DNA is TGCGCCAGCAGCCAAGCGACAGGGCCTCCTTACGAGCAGTACTTC.